This T cell receptor beta chain was identified during a study of human T cells and chemical hapten exposure. Time point denoted: pre-sensitization, week 0. Treatment indicated: therapeutic diphenylcyclopropenone sensitization with weekly scalp DPC. It was the library that attached unique molecular identifiers to individual cDNA molecules. TCRdb reprocessed the RACE reads with MiXCR, giving one entry per CDR3 protein. The data contain about 120,000 distinct CDR3 sequences, about 13% of them singletons. This clonotype was observed at least ten times. The CDR3 is 14 amino acids. V lost 4 bases and J 6 bases, leaving 13 bases between the germline ends. CDR1 and CDR2 (germline): LNHDA, SQIVND (reference sequence).

The source of this sequence is a woman aged 18-30 years with alopecia areata. Some clones in this sample may be carry-over from other donors' samples. The input for sequencing was whole blood, taken in connection with sensitization to the hapten diphenylcyclopropenone (DPC). This chain uses TRBV19 with TRBJ1-5; tentative D call: TRBD1 (5 bases). The CDR3 nucleotides are TGTGCCAGTAGTACCCAAGCGGGGGGTCAGCCCCAGCATTTT. It translates to CASSTQAGGQPQHF. Full variable domain (missing parts from reference TRBV19 and TRBJ1-5): DGGITQSPKYLFRKEGQNVTLSCEQNLNHDAMYWYRQDPGQGLRLIYYSQIVNDFQKGDIAEGYSVSREKKESFPLTVTSAQKNPTAFYLCASSTQAGGQPQHFGDGTRLSIL.